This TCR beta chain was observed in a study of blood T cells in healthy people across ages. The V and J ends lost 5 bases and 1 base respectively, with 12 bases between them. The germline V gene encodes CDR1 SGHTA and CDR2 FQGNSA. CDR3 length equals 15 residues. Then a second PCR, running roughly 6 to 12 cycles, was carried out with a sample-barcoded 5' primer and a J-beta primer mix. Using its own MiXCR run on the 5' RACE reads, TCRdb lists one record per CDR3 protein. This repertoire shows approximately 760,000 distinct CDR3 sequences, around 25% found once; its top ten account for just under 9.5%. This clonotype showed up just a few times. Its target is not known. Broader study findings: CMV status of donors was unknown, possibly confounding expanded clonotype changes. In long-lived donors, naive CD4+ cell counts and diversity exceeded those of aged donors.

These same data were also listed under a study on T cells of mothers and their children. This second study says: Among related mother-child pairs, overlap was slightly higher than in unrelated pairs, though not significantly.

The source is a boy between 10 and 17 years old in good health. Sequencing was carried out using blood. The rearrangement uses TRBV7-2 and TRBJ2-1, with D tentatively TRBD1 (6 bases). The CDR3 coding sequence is TGTGCCAGCAGCCCCAACAGGGAGTCCTACAATGAGCAGTTCTTC. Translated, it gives CASSPNRESYNEQFF.